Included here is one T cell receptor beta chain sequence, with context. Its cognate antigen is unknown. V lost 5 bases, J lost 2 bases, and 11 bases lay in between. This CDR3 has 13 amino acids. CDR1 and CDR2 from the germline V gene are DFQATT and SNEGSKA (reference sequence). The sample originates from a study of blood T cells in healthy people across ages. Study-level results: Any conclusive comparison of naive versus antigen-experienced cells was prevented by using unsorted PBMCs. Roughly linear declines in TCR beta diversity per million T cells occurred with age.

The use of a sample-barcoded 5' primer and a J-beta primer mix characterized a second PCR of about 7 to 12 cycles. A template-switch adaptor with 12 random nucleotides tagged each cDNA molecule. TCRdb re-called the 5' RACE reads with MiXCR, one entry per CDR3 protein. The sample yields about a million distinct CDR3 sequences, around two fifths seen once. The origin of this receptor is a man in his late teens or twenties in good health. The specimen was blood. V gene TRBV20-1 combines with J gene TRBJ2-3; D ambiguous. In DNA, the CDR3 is TGCAGTGCTCCCAGACCAAACACAGATACGCAGTATTTT. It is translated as CSAPRPNTDTQYF.